The 29 T cell receptor beta chains below all came from one sample that was sequenced in a study of low-dose radiotherapy and immunotherapy resistance in tumors. Stated time point: after trial treatment. Regarding treatment: LDRT plus nivolumab, ipilimumab, low-dose cyclophosphamide and aspirin (RACIN trial). Gene-specific TRAV and TRBV primers were used for first-strand cDNA, covering alpha and beta chains. Over about 19 PCR cycles, TCRs were amplified from a constant-region primer and V-primer adapter. From the reads, TCRdb called clonotypes with MiXCR, one entry per CDR3 protein. The table lists some 46,000 distinct CDR3 sequences, approximately 26% of them singletons, with roughly 9.1% in the top ten. The sequencing used PBMCs, collected after low-dose radiotherapy plus immunotherapy. These receptor sequences come from a male donor with prostate cancer.

This clonotype was seen many times. The rearrangement joins TRBV6-1 to TRBJ1-5; D is unresolved. This CDR3 has 15 amino acids. V shed 7 bases and J shed 1 base, with 14 bases lying between them. From germline, CDR1 is MNHNS and CDR2 SASEGT. The DNA for the CDR3 is TGTGCCAGCACCGAAACCAGTTCGAGCAATCAGCCCCAGCATTTT. Translated, it gives CASTETSSSNQPQHF.

The table lists this clonotype with many counts. This rearrangement joins TRBV10-2 to TRBJ2-5, with 9 positions matching TRBD2. The V segment lost 0 bases and the J segment 9 bases; nucleotides outside the gene matches: 11. This CDR3 is built from 16 residues. Germline V gives CDR1 WSHSY, CDR2 SAAADI. The CDR3 nucleotides read TGCGCCAGCAGTGAGTCGACTAGCGGTGATCAGAAGGCCCAGTACTTC. Residues: CASSESTSGDQKAQYF.

This sequence joins TRBV5-1 and TRBJ2-7; D is tentatively TRBD1 or TRBD2 (8 bases each). Germline CDR1 SGHRS, CDR2 YFSETQ. The V and J ends lost 5 bases and 1 base respectively, with 28 bases between them. CDR3 length: 19 amino acids. The CDR3 is CASRPQGAGGRTSSYEQYF. The CDR3 DNA is TGCGCCAGCAGACCCCAGGGGGCGGGCGGGAGGACCTCATCCTACGAGCAGTACTTC.

This clonotype was observed many times. The rearrangement uses TRBV15 and TRBJ2-7, with D perhaps matching TRBD1 (5 bases). The CDR3 runs to 15 residues. Germline V lookup: CDR1 LNHNV, CDR2 YYDKDF (reference sequence). Trimming left V 0 bases short and J 5 bases short, with 14 bases between. CDR3 in amino acids: CATSRDPQARNEQYF. CDR3 sequence (DNA): TGTGCCACCAGCAGAGACCCACAGGCCAGGAACGAGCAGTACTTC.

This clonotype was counted many times. This chain uses TRBV7-6 with TRBJ2-3, with 8 bases identical to TRBD2. The CDR3 is made up of 14 amino acids. Germline V gene lookup returns CDR1 SGHVS and CDR2 FNYEAQ. Germline trimming cut 8 bases from V and 4 bases from J; bases unmatched to any gene: 8. The DNA for the CDR3 is TGTGCCAGCTATAGCGGGACCGGGCCAGATACGCAGTATTTT. It codes for CASYSGTGPDTQYF.

As concerns this clonotype: A far larger clone differs by one base, so this is likely a read error. This chain connects TRBV28 to TRBJ2-5, with D possibly being TRBD1 or TRBD2 (6 bases each). Germline-derived CDR1 and CDR2 are MDHEN and SYDVKM. Trimming pared 4 bases from V and 11 bases from J, leaving 17 bases between. The CDR3 contains 13 residues. The CDR3 DNA reads as TGTGCCAGCAGTTCCGGGGGCAGGAATGAGCAGTACTTC. This gives the protein CASSSGGRNEQYF.

This clonotype was counted many times. The chain uses TRBV24-1 and TRBJ2-1, with 11 bases lining up with TRBD2. This CDR3 is built from 19 residues. V dropped 2 bases and J dropped 4; count of bases not matched to a gene: 12. Looked up from germline, CDR1 is KGHDR and CDR2 is SFDVKD. CDR3 coding DNA: TGTGCCACCAGTGATTCAAGTCGCCTAGCGGGGGGTCGATACAATGAGCAGTTCTTC. Translating it yields CATSDSSRLAGGRYNEQFF.

With respect to this clonotype: The DNA is omitted, as the CDR3 cannot be located on it reliably, and the CDR3 follows TCRdb's listing. The V and J genes are TRBV2 and TRBJ2-2; no check of the table's D call, TRBD1, against the DNA was made. The CDR3 numbers 15 amino acids, ends counted. Germline V gene lookup returns CDR1 SNHLY and CDR2 FYNNEI. The CDR3 spells CASSTHRGSGELFFF.

This clonotype was recorded at least ten times. This rearrangement joins TRBV10-1 to TRBJ2-2; a weak D match, TRBD1 (6 bases). Trimming took off 3 bases at V and 4 bases at J, with 9 bases between the two ends. The CDR3 sequence is 14 residues long. CDR1 and CDR2 (germline): WNHNN, SYGVQD (reference sequence). CDR3 sequence (DNA): TGCGCCAGCAGTGAAATAGGGGGCACCGGGGAGCTGTTTTTT. This gives the protein CASSEIGGTGELFF.

This clonotype was counted at least ten times. The chain recombines TRBV29-1 with TRBJ2-7, with D perhaps TRBD2 (6 bases). CDR1 and CDR2 from the germline V gene are SQVTM and ANQGSEA. The CDR3 spans 13 residues. Trimming removed 3 bases at V and 6 bases at J, with 15 bases between. CDR3 sequence (DNA): TGCAGCGTTGAGCGGGACGGCCTTCGCGAGCAGTACTTC. Residues: CSVERDGLREQYF.

The table lists this clonotype with many counts. The V and J genes are TRBV18 and TRBJ2-3; D unresolved. Trimming took off 4 bases at V and 3 bases at J, with 5 bases between the two ends. The CDR3 has 12 amino acids. Germline-derived CDR1 and CDR2 are KGHSH and LQKENI. CDR3 loop: CASSLLTDTQYF. Written as DNA, the CDR3 is TGTGCCAGCTCACTTCTTACAGATACGCAGTATTTT.

This clonotype was observed at least ten times. The genes are TRBV28 and TRBJ2-6; 10 nucleotides match TRBD1. Germline V gene data show CDR1 as MDHEN and CDR2 as SYDVKM. Trimming cost V 6 bases and J 0 bases; bases outside gene matches: 5. The CDR3 covers 17 residues. The CDR3 coding sequence is TGTGCCAGCAGGCCCCGGACAGGGGGCTCTGGGGCCAACGTCCTGACTTTC. Translated, it gives CASRPRTGGSGANVLTF.

The chain joins TRBV12-3 or TRBV12-4 to TRBJ1-1; D gene uncertain. This CDR3 is 13 amino acids long. The V and J ends lost 6 bases and 3 bases respectively, with 11 bases between them. CDR3 bases: TGTGCCAGCAGGACACCTCCAGACACTGAAGCTTTCTTT. It encodes CASRTPPDTEAFF.

Written as DNA, the CDR3 is TGTGCCAGCTCACCGCCTAGTCTCCAAGAGACCCAGTACTTC. Its translation is CASSPPSLQETQYF. This chain joins TRBV18 and TRBJ2-5; D is undetermined. Germline V gene lookup returns CDR1 KGHSH and CDR2 LQKENI. Trimming left V 3 bases short and J 1 base short, with 9 bases between. There are 14 residues in the CDR3. Combining the CDR3 with reference TRBV18 and TRBJ2-5 gives the whole variable domain NAGVMQNPRHLVRRRGQEARLRCSPMKGHSHVYWYRQLPEEGLKFMVYLQKENIIDESGMPKERFSAEFPKEGPSILRIQQVVRGDSAAYFCASSPPSLQETQYFGPGTRLLVL.

The V and J genes are TRBV12-3 or TRBV12-4 and TRBJ2-7, with no clear D. The CDR3 covers 14 residues. Trimming removed 8 bases at V and 0 bases at J, with 14 bases between. The CDR3 bases are TGTGCCAGCTGCTATGGAGCCAGCTCCTACGAGCAGTACTTC. This encodes CASCYGASSYEQYF.

As concerns this clonotype: A read error is the likely source, as a far larger clone sits one nucleotide away. The chain links TRBV5-4 to TRBJ2-7, with TRBD1 matching over 8 bases. CDR1 and CDR2 from the germline V gene are SGHNT and YYREEE (reference sequence). This CDR3 has 16 amino acids. After removal of 1 base from V and 7 bases from J, the junction contained 13 bases not matched to a gene. CDR3 nucleotides: TGTGCCAGCAGCTTGCCCCAGGGGGCTAGCCACAATGAGCAGTACTTC. Its translation is CASSLPQGASHNEQYF.

This clonotype was observed at least ten times. The CDR3 nucleotides are TGTGCCAGCAGTTTTAATAGCGGGAGGGCCGCGGACGAGCAGTACTTC. Amino acid sequence: CASSFNSGRAADEQYF. The chain joins TRBV28 to TRBJ2-7; 11 nucleotides agree with TRBD2. Germline-derived CDR1 and CDR2 are MDHEN and SYDVKM. The CDR3 has 16 residues. The V gene end was trimmed by 3 bases and the J gene end by 5 bases; junction bases not matched to a gene: 9.

This clonotype was seen many times. V is TRBV5-1 and J is TRBJ2-7; D not certain. Trimming pared 1 base from V and 0 bases from J, leaving 2 bases between. There are 12 residues in the CDR3. Germline loops: CDR1 SGHRS, CDR2 YFSETQ. CDR3 in amino acids: CASSLTSYEQYF. In nucleotides, the CDR3 is TGCGCCAGCAGCTTGACCTCCTACGAGCAGTACTTC.

The chain carries TRBV20-1 and TRBJ1-1; 7 bases are shared with TRBD1. With 2 bases clipped from V and 3 bases from J, the junction kept 0 bases outside the gene matches. The CDR3 length is 12 residues. CDR1 is DFQATT and CDR2 is SNEGSKA in the germline V gene (reference sequence). In DNA form, the CDR3 reads TGCAGTGCTAGACAGGGGGACACTGAAGCTTTCTTT. It encodes CSARQGDTEAFF.

This clonotype occurred many times. This chain joins TRBV7-9 and TRBJ2-2; 7 nucleotides align to TRBD2. The CDR3 extends over 15 amino acids. The germline CDR1 and CDR2 sequences are SEHNR and FQNEAQ (reference sequence). V shed 5 bases, J shed 3 bases, and the junction held 6 bases outside the gene matches. CDR3 in DNA: TGTGCCAGCAGCGGCGGGAGTCGGGACACCGGGGAGCTGTTTTTT. Its translation is CASSGGSRDTGELFF.

The J gene is TRBJ2-1, the V gene TRBV5-1; D is perhaps TRBD1 (6 bases). The CDR3 spans 12 residues. CDR1 and CDR2 from the germline V gene are SGHRS and YFSETQ. V lost 3 bases, J lost 10 bases, and 11 bases lay in between. The CDR3 DNA reads as TGCGCCAGCAGCTCGACAGGCGACGAGCAGTTCTTC. It specifies CASSSTGDEQFF.

This clonotype came up once. A far larger clone lies a single base away; this is likely a read error. The rearrangement joins TRBV2 to TRBJ2-7; D is undetermined. This CDR3 region has 15 residues. Trimming cost V 8 bases and J 7 bases, with 24 bases left between them. Per the germline V gene, CDR1 is SNHLY and CDR2 is FYNNEI. CDR3 DNA: TGTGCCAGCCGGCTTCGGAGTCCGCCGCACAATGAGCAGTACTTC. It encodes CASRLRSPPHNEQYF.

This clonotype was found many times. The chain has TRBV4-1 and TRBJ2-2; D is unresolved. V lost 4 bases and J 0 bases, leaving 12 bases between the germline ends. The germline CDR1 and CDR2 sequences are MGHRA and YSYEKL. The CDR3 is 16 residues long. The CDR3 bases are TGCGCCAGCAGCCTACCAAGCAGAGCGAACACCGGGGAGCTGTTTTTT. It yields the protein CASSLPSRANTGELFF.

This clonotype was counted at least ten times. The chain employs TRBV19 and TRBJ1-2, with D unresolved. The length of the CDR3 is 15 residues. Per the germline V gene, CDR1 is LNHDA and CDR2 is SQIVND (reference sequence). V gave up 5 bases and J gave up 1 base, with 14 bases separating them. The CDR3 loop reads CASSVLPQVNYGYTF. In DNA form, the CDR3 reads TGTGCCAGTAGTGTACTACCCCAGGTTAACTATGGCTACACCTTC.

This clonotype was observed many times. The V gene is TRBV27, the J gene TRBJ2-1; D is unclear. V shed 3 bases and J shed 5 bases, with 8 bases lying between them. Germline loops: CDR1 MNHEY, CDR2 SMNVEV (reference sequence). The CDR3 runs to 13 residues. CDR3 region: CASSFRTDNEQFF. For the CDR3, the DNA is TGTGCCAGCAGTTTCAGAACAGACAATGAGCAGTTCTTC.

This clonotype showed up many times. The DNA for the CDR3 is TGTGCCAGCAGTGGAGGGGTAGCCAAAAACATTCAGTACTTC. Its translation: CASSGGVAKNIQYF. The chain has TRBV6-1 and TRBJ2-4, with D perhaps assigned TRBD1 or TRBD2 (5 bases each). The V gene's germline CDR1 is MNHNS and CDR2 SASEGT. The ends were cut back, 4 bases at V and 0 bases at J, with 7 bases in the middle. CDR3 length: 14 residues.

This clonotype came up many times. This sequence joins TRBV6-2 or TRBV6-3 and TRBJ1-5, with D perhaps TRBD1 (6 bases). Germline CDR1 is MNHEY and CDR2 is SVGEGT. The CDR3 runs to 14 residues. Trimming took off 2 bases at V and 4 bases at J, with 9 bases between the two ends. Here the CDR3 DNA reads TGTGCCAGCAGTTACCACAGGGAGAATCAGCCCCAGCATTTT. Translation gives CASSYHRENQPQHF.

The chain carries TRBV6-5 and TRBJ2-7; the match to TRBD2 covers 8 bases. V trimming: 0 bases; J trimming: 3 bases; junction bases outside the gene matches: 4. CDR1 and CDR2 (germline): MNHEY, SVGAGI. This CDR3 is 15 amino acids long. The CDR3 protein is CASSYSSGRGYEQYF. In nucleotides, the CDR3 is TGTGCCAGCAGTTACTCGAGCGGGAGAGGCTACGAGCAGTACTTC.

The chain employs TRBV5-1 and TRBJ1-1; D gene ambiguous. Germline V lookup: CDR1 SGHRS, CDR2 YFSETQ. This CDR3 region has 16 residues. V lost 0 bases to trimming and J lost 5 bases, with 17 bases between them. The CDR3: CASSLGERAWGTEAFF. The CDR3, as DNA: TGCGCCAGCAGCTTGGGGGAGAGGGCCTGGGGAACTGAAGCTTTCTTT.